The 9 T cell receptor beta chains given below trace back to one sample, sequenced in a study of molecular identifiers for immune sequencing clone quantification. TCRdb independently ran MiXCR on the PCR reads; one entry per CDR3 protein. The sample gives 60,000 to 80,000 distinct CDR3 sequences, about 18% of which show up once; roughly 1.6% is in the top ten. Sequences were obtained from naive CD8+ T cells from blood, with Jurkat cell RNA spiked in. Indicated subset: FACS-sorted CD8+CD4-CCR7+CD45RA+ naive T cells. These receptors were taken from a human donor in good health. Some libraries in this study had Jurkat cell RNA spiked in.

This clonotype was found many times. The rearrangement uses TRBV30 and TRBJ1-4; possible D gene TRBD1, 5 bases. With 4 bases removed from V and 5 bases from J, the gap between germline ends came to 14 bases. Looked up from germline, CDR1 is GTSNPN and CDR2 is SVGIG (reference sequence). The CDR3 has 14 residues. The CDR3 sequence is CAWNIGGLNEKLFF. In DNA form, the CDR3 reads TGTGCCTGGAACATCGGGGGTCTGAATGAAAAACTGTTTTTT.

In this sample, this clonotype turned up many times. This rearrangement joins TRBV6-6 to TRBJ2-6; 9 positions agree with TRBD2. Germline assignment: CDR1 MNHNY and CDR2 SVGAGI (reference sequence). The CDR3 spans 21 residues. The V segment lost 2 bases and the J segment 2 bases; nucleotides outside the gene matches: 16. CDR3 in amino acids: CASSYPQGLAGESPGANVLTF. CDR3 DNA sequence: TGTGCCAGCAGTTACCCGCAGGGATTAGCGGGAGAGTCTCCTGGGGCCAACGTCCTGACTTTC.

This clonotype was recorded at least ten times. This rearrangement joins TRBV9 to TRBJ1-2; D gene unclear. Trimming stripped 0 bases from V and 4 bases from J, with 7 bases between. In germline, CDR1 is SGDLS, CDR2 YYNGEE. The CDR3 is 13 amino acids. CDR3 bases: TGTGCCAGCAGCGTAGCTACGCGCTATGGCTACACCTTC. Its translation: CASSVATRYGYTF.

Ten or more counts support this clonotype. V and J are TRBV21-1 and TRBJ2-1; TRBD2 is the table's D call, not checked against the DNA. TRBV21-1 is a known pseudogene. This CDR3 contains 17 residues. In nucleotides, the CDR3 is TGTGCCAGCAGAAAAAAAACTAGCGGGATCTCCTACAATGAGCAGTTCTTC. Its translation is CASRKKTSGISYNEQFF.

Ten or more counts support this clonotype. This sequence joins TRBV7-9 and TRBJ2-7, with unresolved D. The CDR3 is made up of 13 amino acids. Germline CDR1 is SEHNR and CDR2 is FQNEAQ (reference sequence). The germline V and J ends were trimmed by 1 base and 2 bases, with 6 bases remaining between them. The CDR3: CASSLVPAYEQYF. The CDR3 bases are TGTGCCAGCAGCTTAGTTCCAGCCTACGAGCAGTACTTC.

This clonotype was detected many times. This chain links TRBV29-1 with TRBJ1-2, with D hard to call. V was cut by 4 bases and J by 8 bases, with 17 bases left in between. The CDR3 totals 13 residues. Germline V gene data show CDR1 as SQVTM and CDR2 as ANQGSEA. The CDR3 protein is CSVVIPRPEGYTF. CDR3 in DNA: TGCAGCGTTGTTATACCGAGGCCGGAGGGCTACACCTTC. The full variable domain, completed using reference TRBV29-1 and TRBJ1-2, is SAVISQKPSRDICQRGTSLTIQCQVDSQVTMMFWYRQQPGQSLTLIATANQGSEATYESGFVIDKFPISRPNLTFSTLTVSNMSPEDSSIYLCSVVIPRPEGYTFGSGTRLTVV.

Details on this clonotype: A much larger clone is a single base away; this may be a read error. The CDR3 coding sequence is TGTGCCAGCAGTTGGGGGACAGGGGTTAGAGAGCGGTACTTC. Translation gives CASSWGTGVRERYF. The rearrangement joins TRBV27 to TRBJ2-7; TRBD1 agrees at 10 bases. Germline V gives CDR1 MNHEY, CDR2 SMNVEV (reference sequence). The CDR3 has 14 residues.

As concerns this clonotype: This may be a read error, as it is one base from a much larger clone. This rearrangement joins TRBV7-6 to TRBJ1-5; possibly TRBD1 for D (6 bases). CDR1 SGHVS and CDR2 FNYEAQ come from the germline V gene. Trimming stripped 0 bases from V and 6 bases from J, with 12 bases between. The CDR3 length is 15 residues. Here the CDR3 reads CASSLAPGVTQPQHF. CDR3 sequence (DNA): TGTGCCAGCAGCTTAGCGCCAGGGGTGACTCAGCCCCAGCATTTT.

J is TRBJ2-2 and V is TRBV7-6; D may be TRBD2 (5 bases). The V end lost 1 base, the J end lost 6 bases, and 9 bases lay between the germline ends. This CDR3 region has 14 residues. Germline V CDR1 and CDR2: SGHVS, FNYEAQ. Here the CDR3 reads CASSLELGAGELFF. CDR3 DNA sequence: TGTGCCAGCAGCTTAGAACTCGGGGCCGGGGAGCTGTTTTTT.